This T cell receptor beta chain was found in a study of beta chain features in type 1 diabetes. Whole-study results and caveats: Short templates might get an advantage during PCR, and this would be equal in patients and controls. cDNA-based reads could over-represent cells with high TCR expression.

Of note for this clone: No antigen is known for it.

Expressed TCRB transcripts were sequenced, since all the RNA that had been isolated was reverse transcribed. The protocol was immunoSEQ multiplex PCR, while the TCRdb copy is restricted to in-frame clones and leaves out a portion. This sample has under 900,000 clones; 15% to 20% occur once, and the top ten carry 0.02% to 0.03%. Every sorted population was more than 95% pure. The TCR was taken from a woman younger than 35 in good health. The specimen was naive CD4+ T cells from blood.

The CDR3 spells CASNDHSGKSEQFF. Here the CDR3 DNA reads TGTGCCAGCAATGACCATTCCGGTAAGAGTGAGCAGTTCTTC. The V gene is TRBV27, the J gene TRBJ2-1; no firm D call. Germline CDR1 MNHEY, CDR2 SMNVEV (reference sequence). The V gene lost 7 bases and the J gene lost 9 bases, with 19 bases spanning the gap. The length of the CDR3 is 14 residues.